Here is one T cell receptor (beta chain) with its context. This clone was detected only a few times. What this receptor recognizes is not known. No quality values exist for individual bases; no much larger clone is one base distant. The data belong to a study of memory CD4+ T cells and cytomegalovirus serostatus (dated by TCRdb to the late 2010s). At the level of the whole study: The cohort included roughly 35 healthy adults from Belgium, of whom 9 were CMV seropositive and 24 were CMV seronegative. The study sequenced CD4+ memory TCRbeta repertoires of a Belgian cohort with known cytomegalovirus serostatus to replicate a published TCR-based CMV serostatus classifier.

Single viable CD3+CD4+CD8-CD45RO+ cells were sorted as memory CD4+ T cells on a FACSAria II. To determine CMV serostatus, a Roche Elecsys assay was used that detects serum IgG against CMV pp150, pp28, p38 and p52. Once the samples were thawed, total CD4+ T cells were enriched through positive selection using CD4 magnetic microbeads. The samples came from a different study that was designed specifically to examine the CD4+ T cell memory repertoire. Peripheral blood mononuclear cells were isolated and cryopreserved following standard operating procedures; serum was stored at -80 °C. The staining relied on CD3-PerCP (BW264/56), CD4-APC (RPA-T4), CD45RO-PE (UCHT1) and CD8-Pacific Orange (3B5) antibodies, and Sytox blue was used to exclude non-viable cells. What the research found in general, with its limitations: The results were interpreted as suggesting that the CMV-associated TCR signature is largely present in the CD4+ memory repertoire. On the Belgian cohort, the classifier built on the original framework reached a median bootstrapped AUC of roughly 0.96, with a 95% CI of 0.76-1.00. Among the 150 to 200 previously reported CMV-associated TCRbeta sequences, 67 showed up in the CD4+ memory repertoires, with each one found in between one and five individuals. Only CD4+CD45RO+ memory cells were sequenced, unlike the original study, which covered naive and memory CD4+ and CD8+ populations. For predicting CMV serostatus, the median bootstrapped AUC was roughly 0.96 using the original framework and 0.91 using a US-trained random forest.

The Quick-DNA Microprep Kit was used to extract genomic DNA from the sorted cells. TCRbeta DNA was amplified with the immunoSEQ hsTCRbeta kit following the manufacturer's protocol. An Illumina MiSeq instrument was used to sequence the TCRbeta libraries. On the authors' methods: After out-of-frame sequences were removed, some 2.1 million distinct TCRbeta sequences remained, averaging about 66,813 per individual. Two values were used to score each individual: the count of 150 to 200 previously reported CMV-associated TCRbeta sequences and the total count of productive distinct TCRbeta sequences. A beta-binomial model was reimplemented in Python, and random forests from scikit-learn, run with default parameters, were trained on data from the US cohort. Classifier performance on the Belgian cohort was reported as the median AUC with percentile confidence intervals calculated over 10,000 bootstrap iterations. In TCRdb, the immuneACCESS table is reduced to in-frame sequences with V and J assigned. These tables do not hold every clone; where another copy was compared, an unresolved V gene accounts for under half, and the others remain unexplained. D and trimming were read from the DNA, whereas the V and J calls and clone size are those reported in that table. Counted in this sample were about 50,000 clones; over 75% of them appeared once. The ten largest clones take up around 0.77% of the sample.

The sequenced sample was memory CD4+ T cells from blood. The TCR was taken from an adult in good health and CMV-seronegative.

Here the CDR3 is given as CASSETSLSNYGYTF. The DNA is as follows: TGTGCCAGCAGTGAGACCAGTCTTTCTAACTATGGCTACACCTTC. The rearrangement joined TRBV2 to TRBJ1-2; confidence is insufficient to name the D gene. CDR1 and CDR2, looked up from the germline V gene, are SNHLY and FYNNEI. Trimming costs V 3 bases and J 0 bases, and their ends lie 11 bases apart. Including cysteine and phenylalanine, the CDR3 has 15 amino acids. The kept DNA is CDR3 alone, 45 bases in frame from the first base.